This paragraph covers one T cell receptor beta chain sequence. What it recognizes is unknown. This record belongs to a study of shared clonotypes between healthy human individuals. This CDR3 contains 17 residues. CDR1 is SGHRS, CDR2 YFSETQ, per germline. Trimming cost V 2 bases and J 0 bases; bases outside gene matches: 6. Each cell subset's genomic DNA was divided evenly among several immunoSEQ plates. Assay: immunoSEQ multiplex PCR; the TCRdb copy retains only in-frame clones and omits some. Altogether roughly 2,300,000 clones are present, 85% to 95% being singletons, with the ten largest covering around 0.35%. Study-level results: With few donors, the genetic and exposure-history diversity represented was limited. Relative to memory subsets, naive subsets generally showed larger estimated richness. Non-shared clonotypes had lower generation probabilities than clonotypes shared by all four sorted-subset donors.

This sequence joins TRBV5-1 and TRBJ1-3; 9 positions agree with TRBD1. Sequencing was performed on naive CD4+ T cells from PBMCs. As to subset: CD45RA+ positively selected. This sequence was found in a man younger than 35 in good health. Some clones in this sample may be carry-over from other donors' samples. For the CDR3, the DNA is TGCGCCAGCAGCTTTGGAGGGACAGGGCCCTCTGGAAACACCATATATTTT. Its translation is CASSFGGTGPSGNTIYF.